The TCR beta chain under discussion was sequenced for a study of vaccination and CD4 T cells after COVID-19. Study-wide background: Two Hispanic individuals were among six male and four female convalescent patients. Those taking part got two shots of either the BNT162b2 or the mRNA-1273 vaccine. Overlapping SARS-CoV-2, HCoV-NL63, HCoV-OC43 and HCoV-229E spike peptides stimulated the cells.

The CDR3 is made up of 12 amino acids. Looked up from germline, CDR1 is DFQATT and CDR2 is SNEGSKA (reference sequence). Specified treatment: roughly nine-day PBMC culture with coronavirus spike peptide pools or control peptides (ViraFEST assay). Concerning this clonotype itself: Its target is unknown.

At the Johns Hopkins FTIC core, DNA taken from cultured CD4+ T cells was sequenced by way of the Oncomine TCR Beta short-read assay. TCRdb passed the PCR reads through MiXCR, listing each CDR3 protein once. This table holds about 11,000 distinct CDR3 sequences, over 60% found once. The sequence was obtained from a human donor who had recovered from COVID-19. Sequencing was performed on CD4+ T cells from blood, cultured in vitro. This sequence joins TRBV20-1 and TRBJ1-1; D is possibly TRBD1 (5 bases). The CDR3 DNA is TGCAGCGCTCCAGGGTGGGACACTGAAGCTTTCTTT. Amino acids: CSAPGWDTEAFF.